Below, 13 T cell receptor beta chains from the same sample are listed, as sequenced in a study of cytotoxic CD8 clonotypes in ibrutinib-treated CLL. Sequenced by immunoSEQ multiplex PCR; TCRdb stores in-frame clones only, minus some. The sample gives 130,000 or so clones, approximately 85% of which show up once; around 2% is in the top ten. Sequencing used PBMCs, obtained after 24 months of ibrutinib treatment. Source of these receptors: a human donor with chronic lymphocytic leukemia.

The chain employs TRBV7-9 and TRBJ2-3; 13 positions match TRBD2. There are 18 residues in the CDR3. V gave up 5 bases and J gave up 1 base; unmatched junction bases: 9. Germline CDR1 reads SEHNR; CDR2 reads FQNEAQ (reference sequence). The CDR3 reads CASSRLTSGRVGTDTQYF. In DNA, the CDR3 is TGTGCCAGCAGCCGGTTAACTAGCGGGAGGGTTGGCACAGATACGCAGTATTTT.

CDR3 nucleotide sequence: TGTGCCAGCAGTGAAGCCGCTAGCGGGTTTAGCTCCTACGAGCAGTACTTC. Translating gives CASSEAASGFSSYEQYF. V gene TRBV6-1 combines with J gene TRBJ2-7; the match to TRBD2 covers 8 bases. CDR3 size: 17 residues. In germline, CDR1 is MNHNS, CDR2 SASEGT. The junction had 7 bases not matched to a gene; V was cut back by 0 bases and J by 0 bases.

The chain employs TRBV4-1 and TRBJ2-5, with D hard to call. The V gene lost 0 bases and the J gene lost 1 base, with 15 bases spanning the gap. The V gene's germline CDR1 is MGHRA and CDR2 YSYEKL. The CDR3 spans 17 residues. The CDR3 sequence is CASSQDRPLGSQETQYF. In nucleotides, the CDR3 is TGCGCCAGCAGCCAAGATCGCCCCCTCGGATCCCAAGAGACCCAGTACTTC.

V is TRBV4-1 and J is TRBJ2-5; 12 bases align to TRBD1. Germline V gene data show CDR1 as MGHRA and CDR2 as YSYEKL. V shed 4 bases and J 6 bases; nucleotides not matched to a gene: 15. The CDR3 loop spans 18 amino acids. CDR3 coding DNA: TGCGCCAGCAGCCTATCCGAGTGGGGACAGGGGGCCGGGAAGACCCAGTACTTC. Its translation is CASSLSEWGQGAGKTQYF.

CDR3 nucleotide sequence: TGTGCCAGCCGGCCACCGGTGATAGCGGGAGGGCCTAGCGATACGCAGTATTTT. It yields the protein CASRPPVIAGGPSDTQYF. The J gene is TRBJ2-3, the V gene TRBV27; 11 bases agree with TRBD2. CDR3 length: 18 residues. Trimming removed 8 bases from V and 6 bases from J; junction bases left unmatched: 19. Germline V gives CDR1 MNHEY, CDR2 SMNVEV (reference sequence).

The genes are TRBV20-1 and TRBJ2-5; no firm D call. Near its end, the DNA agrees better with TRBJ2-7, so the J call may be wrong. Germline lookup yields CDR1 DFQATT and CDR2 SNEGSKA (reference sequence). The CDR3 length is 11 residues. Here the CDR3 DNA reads TGCAGTGAACAGAGCTCCTACGAGCAGTACTTC. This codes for CSEQSSYEQYF.

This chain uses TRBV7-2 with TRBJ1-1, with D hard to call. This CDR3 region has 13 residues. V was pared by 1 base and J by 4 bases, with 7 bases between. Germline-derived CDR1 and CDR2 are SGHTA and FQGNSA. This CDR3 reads CASSLGVRTEAFF. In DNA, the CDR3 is TGTGCCAGCAGCTTAGGCGTACGCACTGAAGCTTTCTTT.

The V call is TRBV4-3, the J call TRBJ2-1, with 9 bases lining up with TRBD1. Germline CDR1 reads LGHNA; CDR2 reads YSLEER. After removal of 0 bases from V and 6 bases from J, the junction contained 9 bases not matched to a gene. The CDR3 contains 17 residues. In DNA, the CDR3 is TGCGCCAGCAGCCAAGACCGCCGGGACAGGGTGTTCAATGAGCAGTTCTTC. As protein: CASSQDRRDRVFNEQFF.

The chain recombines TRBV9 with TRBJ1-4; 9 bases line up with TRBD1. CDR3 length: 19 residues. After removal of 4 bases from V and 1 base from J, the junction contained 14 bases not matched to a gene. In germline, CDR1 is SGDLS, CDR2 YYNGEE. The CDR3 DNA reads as TGTGCCAGCAGCTCCCTGACAGGGGGTAATAGCAAAACTAATGAAAAACTGTTTTTT. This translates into CASSSLTGGNSKTNEKLFF.

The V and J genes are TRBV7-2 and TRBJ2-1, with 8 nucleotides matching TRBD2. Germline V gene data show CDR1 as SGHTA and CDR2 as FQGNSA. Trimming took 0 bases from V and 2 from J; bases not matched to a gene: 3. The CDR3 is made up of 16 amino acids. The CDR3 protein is CASSLAAGRAYNEQFF. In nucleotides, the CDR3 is TGTGCCAGCAGCTTAGCGGCCGGGAGGGCCTACAATGAGCAGTTCTTC.

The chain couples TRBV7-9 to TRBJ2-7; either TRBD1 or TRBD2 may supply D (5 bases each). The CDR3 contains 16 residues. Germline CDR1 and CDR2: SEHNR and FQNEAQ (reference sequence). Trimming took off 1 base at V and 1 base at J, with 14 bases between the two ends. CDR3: CASSLGYGAGSYEQYF. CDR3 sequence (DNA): TGTGCCAGCAGCTTAGGATACGGGGCCGGTTCCTACGAGCAGTACTTC.

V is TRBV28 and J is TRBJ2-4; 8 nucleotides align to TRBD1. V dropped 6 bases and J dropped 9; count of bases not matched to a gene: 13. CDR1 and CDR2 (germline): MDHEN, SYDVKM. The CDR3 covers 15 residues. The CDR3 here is CASRGQGGADGIQYF. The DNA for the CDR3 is TGTGCCAGCAGAGGACAGGGAGGTGCGGATGGCATTCAGTACTTC.

The DNA for the CDR3 is TGTGCCAGCTCACCCCAAGGACAGGGGCCCTACGAGCAGTACTTC. This translates into CASSPQGQGPYEQYF. The V gene is TRBV18, the J gene TRBJ2-7; TRBD1 agrees at 9 bases. V shed 3 bases and J 2 bases; nucleotides not matched to a gene: 5. The CDR3 length is 15 residues. CDR1 and CDR2 (germline): KGHSH, LQKENI.